The next 9 T cell receptor beta chains were all read from a single sample in a study of cytomegalovirus exposure and HLA in healthy donors. In the PCR, 60 Vbeta and 13 Jbeta primers were used. TCRdb keeps only in-frame clones here, not all; method: immunoSEQ multiplex PCR. Of approximately 150,000 clones listed, just under 85% were seen once; the top ten hold 1.5% to 2.5%. The specimen sequenced was PBMCs. These TCRs come from a woman aged 40 to 50 in good health and CMV-seronegative.

The rearrangement links TRBV14 to TRBJ2-5; 14 nucleotides match TRBD2. The germline CDR1 and CDR2 sequences are SGHDN and FVKESK. The junction had 5 bases not matched to a gene; V was cut back by 4 bases and J by 4 bases. The CDR3 consists of 16 residues. The CDR3 sequence: CASSLRLAGGAETQYF. The CDR3 DNA sequence: TGTGCCAGCAGCCTAAGACTAGCGGGAGGGGCAGAGACCCAGTACTTC. Drawing the rest from reference TRBV14 and TRBJ2-5, the complete variable domain is EAGVTQFPSHSVIEKGQTVTLRCDPISGHDNLYWYRRVMGKEIKFLLHFVKESKQDESGMPNNRFLAERTGGTYSTLKVQPAELEDSGVYFCASSLRLAGGAETQYFGPGTRLLVL.

The V gene is TRBV6-5, the J gene TRBJ2-7, with a tentative D call TRBD2 (6 bases). The CDR3 runs to 13 residues. Germline V CDR1 and CDR2: MNHEY, SVGAGI. Trimming pared 1 base from V and 5 bases from J, leaving 9 bases between. The CDR3: CASSYYGGNEQYF. CDR3 bases: TGTGCCAGCAGTTACTATGGGGGGAACGAGCAGTACTTC.

The chain links TRBV18 to TRBJ2-1; 10 bases are shared with TRBD1. Trimming cost V 6 bases and J 9 bases; bases outside gene matches: 8. The CDR3 loop spans 14 amino acids. Per the germline V gene, CDR1 is KGHSH and CDR2 is LQKENI. The CDR3 DNA reads TGTGCCAGCTCTCGGACAGGGGGGGTCGGTGAGCAGTTCTTC. Translation gives CASSRTGGVGEQFF.

This sequence joins TRBV27 and TRBJ2-1; TRBD2 agrees at 9 bases. V lost 3 bases to trimming and J lost 2 bases; unmatched junction nucleotides: 5. The CDR3 loop spans 16 amino acids. Germline V lookup: CDR1 MNHEY, CDR2 SMNVEV (reference sequence). CDR3 region: CASSLSSGNTYNEQFF. The CDR3 DNA reads as TGTGCCAGCAGTTTGTCTAGCGGGAACACCTACAATGAGCAGTTCTTC.

The table lists this clone with a few counts. The chain carries TRBV19 and TRBJ1-1; TRBD1 might be the D (5 bases). Germline V gene data show CDR1 as LNHDA and CDR2 as SQIVND (reference sequence). The V end lost 1 base, the J end lost 4 bases, and 19 bases lay between the germline ends. This CDR3 contains 17 residues. CDR3 protein: CASSIVRTHRGVTEAFF. The CDR3 nucleotides are TGTGCCAGTAGTATAGTCAGGACCCATAGGGGTGTCACTGAAGCTTTCTTT.

The chain combines TRBV10-3 with TRBJ1-6; 7 positions match TRBD1. CDR1 and CDR2 from the germline V gene are ENHRY and SYGVKD. J gave up 3 bases and V 6 bases, and 11 bases lay outside the gene matches. This CDR3 spans 17 amino acids. The CDR3 nucleotides read TGTGCCATCAGGGAGGGGGCTGGGGCCCTCTATAATTCACCCCTCCACTTT. Translating gives CAIREGAGALYNSPLHF.

This chain links TRBV7-6 with TRBJ2-3, with TRBD1 matching over 10 bases. V shed 4 bases and J 12 bases; nucleotides not matched to a gene: 16. This CDR3 has 16 amino acids. Germline lookup yields CDR1 SGHVS and CDR2 FNYEAQ. CDR3 coding DNA: TGTGCCAGCAGCTCCCGGACCGGGACAGGGGCCCAGCGTCAGTATTTT. Its protein is CASSSRTGTGAQRQYF.

The J gene is TRBJ2-7, the V gene TRBV2, with 7 nucleotides matching TRBD1. J gave up 4 bases and V 5 bases, and 5 bases lay outside the gene matches. This CDR3 spans 13 amino acids. Germline V gene sequence: CDR1 SNHLY, CDR2 FYNNEI. Written as DNA, the CDR3 is TGTGCCAGCAGTACGGACAGGCGATACGAGCAGTACTTC. Translated: CASSTDRRYEQYF.

The rearrangement uses TRBV6-5 and TRBJ1-5; TRBD1 is a possible D gene (6 bases). The CDR3 is made up of 13 amino acids. CDR1 and CDR2 (germline): MNHEY, SVGAGI. V was clipped by 5 bases and J by 6 bases, with 11 bases between them. The DNA for the CDR3 is TGTGCCAGCAGTCAGGGGTTCAGTCAGCCCCAGCATTTT. Translation gives CASSQGFSQPQHF.